This record covers a single T cell receptor (beta chain). As yet, its antigen is unknown. The entry originates in a study of OX40 agonist ivuxolimab in advanced cancers. Whole-study context: Ivuxolimab is an agonistic anti-OX40 (CD134) antibody, and patients were treated with it. Points from the study as a whole: Expanded clones were, on average, more numerous among CD8+ T cells than CD4+. Dosing at 0.1 to 3.0 mg/kg was accompanied by clonal expansion of CD4+ and CD8+ blood T cells by week 6.

Here immunoSEQ multiplex PCR was the method, and the copy in TCRdb shows in-frame clones only, minus some. The sample shows tens of thousands of clones, roughly four fifths of them seen only once. The sequencing used CD4+ or CD8+ T cells sorted from blood, collected in a trial of the OX40 agonist ivuxolimab. The sequence derives from an adult with an advanced solid tumor such as melanoma, head and neck, liver or kidney cancer.

CDR3 sequence reads: CASSPRKDNEQFF. Here the CDR3 DNA reads TGTGCCAGCTCACCAAGGAAGGACAATGAGCAGTTCTTC. The chain uses TRBV18 and TRBJ2-1; D is unresolved. The CDR3 consists of 13 residues. Per the germline V gene, CDR1 is KGHSH and CDR2 is LQKENI. V was shortened by 2 bases and J by 5 bases, with 7 bases between the two germline ends.